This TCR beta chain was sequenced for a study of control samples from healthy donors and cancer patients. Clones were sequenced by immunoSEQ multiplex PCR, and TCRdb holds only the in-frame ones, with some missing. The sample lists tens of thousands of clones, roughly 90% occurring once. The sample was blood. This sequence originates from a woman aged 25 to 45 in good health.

The CDR3 bases are TGCAGCGTTGAAGGAGTAGGGGGTAGATATGGCTACACCTTC. The encoded protein is CSVEGVGGRYGYTF. V gene TRBV29-1 combines with J gene TRBJ1-2, with D perhaps matching TRBD1 (6 bases). Trimming removed 1 base from V and 5 bases from J, with 14 bases in between. CDR3 length: 14 residues. Germline CDR1 reads SQVTM; CDR2 reads ANQGSEA.